This record concerns one TCR beta chain sequence. Its antigen is unknown. This sample is drawn from a study of T cells in localized non-small cell lung cancer. Study-wide points: Adjacent lung exhibited a median of about 57 among the 100 most abundant tumor clones. Exceeding tumor, uninvolved adjacent lung had the highest T cell clonality.

Unmatched junction bases numbered 6, after V lost 5 bases and J lost 7 bases. Germline lookup yields CDR1 SNHLY and CDR2 FYNNEI. This CDR3 has 14 amino acids. Assay used: immunoSEQ multiplex PCR; TCRdb lists only in-frame clones, some missing. The sample lists 86,000 or so clones, roughly 86% seen once, with more than 2.5% in the top ten. The rearrangement uses TRBV2 and TRBJ1-5; 9 nucleotides match TRBD1. The sequences come from peripheral blood, collected before any cancer treatment. The TCR was taken from a man between 40 and 70 years old with stage I lung adenocarcinoma. The chain's CDR3 is CASSWTGAKQPQHF. The DNA of the CDR3 is TGTGCCAGCAGTTGGACAGGGGCCAAACAGCCCCAGCATTTT.